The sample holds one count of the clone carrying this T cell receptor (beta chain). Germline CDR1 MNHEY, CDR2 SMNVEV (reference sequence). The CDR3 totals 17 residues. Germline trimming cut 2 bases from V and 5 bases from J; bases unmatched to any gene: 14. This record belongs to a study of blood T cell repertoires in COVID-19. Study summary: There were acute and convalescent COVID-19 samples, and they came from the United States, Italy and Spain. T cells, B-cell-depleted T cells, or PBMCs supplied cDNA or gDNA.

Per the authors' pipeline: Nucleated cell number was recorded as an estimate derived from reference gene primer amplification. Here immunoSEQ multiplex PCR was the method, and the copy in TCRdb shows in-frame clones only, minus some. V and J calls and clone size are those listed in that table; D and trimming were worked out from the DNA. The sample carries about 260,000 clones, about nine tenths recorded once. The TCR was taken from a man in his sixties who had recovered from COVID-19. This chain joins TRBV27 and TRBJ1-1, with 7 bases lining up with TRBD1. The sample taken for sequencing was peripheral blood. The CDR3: CASSLPAPDRVETEAFF. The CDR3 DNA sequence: TGTGCCAGCAGTTTACCTGCCCCCGACAGGGTGGAGACTGAAGCTTTCTTT.